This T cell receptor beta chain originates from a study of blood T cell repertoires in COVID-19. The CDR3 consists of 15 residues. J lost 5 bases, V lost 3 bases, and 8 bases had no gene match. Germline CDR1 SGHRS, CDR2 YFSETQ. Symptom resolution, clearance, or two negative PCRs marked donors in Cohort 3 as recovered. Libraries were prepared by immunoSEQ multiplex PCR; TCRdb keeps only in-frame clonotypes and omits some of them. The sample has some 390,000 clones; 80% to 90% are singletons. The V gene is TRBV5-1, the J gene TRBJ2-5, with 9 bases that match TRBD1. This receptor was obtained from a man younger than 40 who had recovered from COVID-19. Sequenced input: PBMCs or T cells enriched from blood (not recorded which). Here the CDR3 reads CASSYTTGGRETQYF. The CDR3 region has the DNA TGCGCCAGCAGCTACACGACAGGGGGTAGGGAGACCCAGTACTTC.